This T cell receptor (beta chain) was identified in a study of blood T cell repertoires in COVID-19. Study information: Some COVID-19 samples were acute and others convalescent; all came from the United States, Italy and Spain. The analysed material was cDNA or gDNA that came from T cells, B-cell-depleted T cells, or PBMCs.

Libraries were prepared by immunoSEQ multiplex PCR; TCRdb keeps only in-frame clonotypes and omits some of them. This table has over 100,000 clones, almost 80% appearing once. This clone came up once. Sequenced material: peripheral blood. The TCR was taken from a man aged 55 to 70 with active or convalescent COVID-19.

In nucleotides, the CDR3 is TGTGCCAGCACCTACCGGGGGGCCCAAGATACGCAGTATTTT. Its translation is CASTYRGAQDTQYF. J is TRBJ2-3 and V is TRBV2, with D possibly TRBD2 on 7 matching bases. V lost 7 bases and J lost 5, with 16 bases in between. The germline gives CDR1 SNHLY, CDR2 FYNNEI. The CDR3 contains 14 residues.